These 7 T cell receptor beta chains originate from one sample sequenced in a study of blood T cell repertoires in COVID-19. Using immunoSEQ multiplex PCR, the repertoire was profiled, and TCRdb retains in-frame clones only, with some absent. The data hold approximately 110,000 clones, with more than 75% observed a single time. Sequenced input: peripheral blood. These receptor sequences come from a man aged 35-49 years with acute or convalescent COVID-19.

The genes are TRBV19 and TRBJ1-5; TRBD1 aligns across 7 bases. This CDR3 contains 14 residues. Germline CDR1 and CDR2: LNHDA and SQIVND (reference sequence). The V and J ends lost 7 bases and 4 bases, in that order; junction bases with no gene match: 7. CDR3 coding DNA: TGTGCCAGTACCAGGACAGGCCTGAATCAGCCCCAGCATTTT. Amino acid sequence: CASTRTGLNQPQHF.

V gene TRBV18 combines with J gene TRBJ2-7; 8 positions agree with TRBD1. The ends lost 5 bases at V and 4 bases at J; junction bases unmatched: 7. This CDR3 has 14 amino acids. Germline CDR1 and CDR2: KGHSH and LQKENI. The DNA for the CDR3 is TGTGCCAGCTCATCCAGGGACAGGAGATACGAGCAGTACTTC. Its translation: CASSSRDRRYEQYF. Complete variable domain (other parts from reference TRBV18 and TRBJ2-7): NAGVMQNPRHLVRRRGQEARLRCSPMKGHSHVYWYRQLPEEGLKFMVYLQKENIIDESGMPKERFSAEFPKEGPSILRIQQVVRGDSAAYFCASSSRDRRYEQYFGPGTRLTVT.

The chain combines TRBV27 with TRBJ1-6; 7 nucleotides line up with TRBD1. Germline V CDR1 and CDR2: MNHEY, SMNVEV (reference sequence). Trimming at V came to 10 bases and at J to 8 bases, leaving 8 bases not matched to a gene. CDR3 length: 13 residues. CDR3 sequence (DNA): TGTGCCACCGCGGTTCAGGGGGATTCACCCCTCCACTTT. This translates into CATAVQGDSPLHF.

The count of this clone is one. The genes are TRBV6-5 and TRBJ1-2; D is undetermined. Germline V gene sequence: CDR1 MNHEY, CDR2 SVGAGI. Trimming left V 8 bases short and J 5 bases short, with 18 bases between. The CDR3 runs to 14 residues. The CDR3 region has the DNA TGTGCCAGCCTTAAGACCCTTGCAGGTTATGGCTACACCTTC. It translates to CASLKTLAGYGYTF.

The chain uses TRBV6-1 and TRBJ2-3, with no clear D. Germline-derived CDR1 and CDR2 are MNHNS and SASEGT. The CDR3 sequence is 13 residues long. Trimming took off 0 bases at V and 3 bases at J, with 4 bases between the two ends. In DNA form, the CDR3 reads TGTGCCAGCAGTGAAGCGAGGACAGATACGCAGTATTTT. This gives the protein CASSEARTDTQYF.

This chain connects TRBV24-1 to TRBJ1-1; 8 nucleotides align to TRBD1. This CDR3 has 15 amino acids. The germline gives CDR1 KGHDR, CDR2 SFDVKD. With V trimmed by 4 bases and J by 2 bases, 5 bases remained unmatched. CDR3 amino acids: CATSDSGTGNTEAFF. The CDR3, as DNA: TGTGCCACCAGTGACTCCGGGACAGGTAACACTGAAGCTTTCTTT.

This sequence joins TRBV7-9 and TRBJ2-2, with TRBD2 as a possible D gene (6 bases). This CDR3 is 16 amino acids long. Germline loops: CDR1 SEHNR, CDR2 FQNEAQ (reference sequence). V lost 4 bases, J lost 3 bases, and 15 bases lay in between. The CDR3 protein is CASSSRTGTHTGELFF. The CDR3 DNA sequence: TGTGCCAGCAGCTCACGAACCGGGACTCACACCGGGGAGCTGTTTTTT.